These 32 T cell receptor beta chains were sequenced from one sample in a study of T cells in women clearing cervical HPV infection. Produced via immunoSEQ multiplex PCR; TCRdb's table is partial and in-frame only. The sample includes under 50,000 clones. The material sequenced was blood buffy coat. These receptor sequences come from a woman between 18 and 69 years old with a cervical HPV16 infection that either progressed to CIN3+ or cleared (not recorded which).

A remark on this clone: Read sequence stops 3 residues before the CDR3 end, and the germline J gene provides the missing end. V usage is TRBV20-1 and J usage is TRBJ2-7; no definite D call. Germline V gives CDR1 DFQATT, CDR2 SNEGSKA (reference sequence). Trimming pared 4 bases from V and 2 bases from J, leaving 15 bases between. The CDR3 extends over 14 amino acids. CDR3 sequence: CSATDSRLPYEQYF. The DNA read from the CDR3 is TGCAGTGCTACCGACTCAAGGCTACCCTACGAG.

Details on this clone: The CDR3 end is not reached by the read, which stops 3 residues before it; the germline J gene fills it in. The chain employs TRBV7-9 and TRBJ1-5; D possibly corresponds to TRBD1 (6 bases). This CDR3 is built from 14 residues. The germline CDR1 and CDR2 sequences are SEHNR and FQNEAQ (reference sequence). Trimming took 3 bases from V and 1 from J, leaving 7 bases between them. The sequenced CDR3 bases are TGTGCCAGCAGCTTCGGACAGAGCAATCAGCCC. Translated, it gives CASSFGQSNQP. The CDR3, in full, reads CASSFGQSNQPQHF.

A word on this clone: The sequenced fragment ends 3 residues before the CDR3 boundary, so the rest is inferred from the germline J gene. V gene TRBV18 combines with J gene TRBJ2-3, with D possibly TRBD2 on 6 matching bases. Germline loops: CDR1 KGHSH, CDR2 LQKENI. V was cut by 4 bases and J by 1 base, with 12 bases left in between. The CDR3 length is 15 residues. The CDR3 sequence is CASSLGGTGTDTQYF. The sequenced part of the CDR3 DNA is TGTGCCAGCTCACTCGGGGGAACTGGCACAGATACG.

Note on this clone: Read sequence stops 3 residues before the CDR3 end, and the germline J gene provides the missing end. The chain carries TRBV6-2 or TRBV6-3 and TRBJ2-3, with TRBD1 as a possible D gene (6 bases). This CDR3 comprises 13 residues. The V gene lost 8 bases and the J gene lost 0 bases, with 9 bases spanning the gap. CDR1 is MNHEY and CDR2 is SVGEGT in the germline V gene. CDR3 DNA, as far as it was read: TGTGCCAGCCAGGGGATCAGCACAGATACG. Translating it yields CASQGISTDT. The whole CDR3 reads CASQGISTDTQYF.

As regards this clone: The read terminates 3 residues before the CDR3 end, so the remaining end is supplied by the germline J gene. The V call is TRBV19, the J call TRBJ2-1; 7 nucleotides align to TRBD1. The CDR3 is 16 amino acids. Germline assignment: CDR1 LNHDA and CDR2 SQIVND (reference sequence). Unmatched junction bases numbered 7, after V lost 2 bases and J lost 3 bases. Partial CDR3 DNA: TGTGCCAGTAGTATACTACTAGGGGGCCTCTACAATGAG. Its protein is CASSILLGGLYNE. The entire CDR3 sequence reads CASSILLGGLYNEQFF. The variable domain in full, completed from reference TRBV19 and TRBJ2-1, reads DGGITQSPKYLFRKEGQNVTLSCEQNLNHDAMYWYRQDPGQGLRLIYYSQIVNDFQKGDIAEGYSVSREKKESFPLTVTSAQKNPTAFYLCASSILLGGLYNEQFFGPGTRLTVL.

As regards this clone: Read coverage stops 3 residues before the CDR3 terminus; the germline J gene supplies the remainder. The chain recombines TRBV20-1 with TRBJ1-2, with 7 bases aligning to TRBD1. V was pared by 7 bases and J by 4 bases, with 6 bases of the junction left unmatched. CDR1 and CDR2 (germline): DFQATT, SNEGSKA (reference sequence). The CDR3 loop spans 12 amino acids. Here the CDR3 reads CSVPTGTYGYTF. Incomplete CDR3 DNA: TGCAGTGTCCCGACAGGGACCTATGGC.

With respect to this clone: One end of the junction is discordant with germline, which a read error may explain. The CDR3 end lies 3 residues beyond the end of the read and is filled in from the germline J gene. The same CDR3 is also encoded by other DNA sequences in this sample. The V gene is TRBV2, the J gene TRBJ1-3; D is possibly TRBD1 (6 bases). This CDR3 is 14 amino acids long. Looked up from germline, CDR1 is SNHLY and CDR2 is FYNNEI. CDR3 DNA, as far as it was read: TGTGCCAGCAGAGAGTACAGGGCGGCGAACACG. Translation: CASREYRAANT. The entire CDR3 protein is CASREYRAANTIYF.

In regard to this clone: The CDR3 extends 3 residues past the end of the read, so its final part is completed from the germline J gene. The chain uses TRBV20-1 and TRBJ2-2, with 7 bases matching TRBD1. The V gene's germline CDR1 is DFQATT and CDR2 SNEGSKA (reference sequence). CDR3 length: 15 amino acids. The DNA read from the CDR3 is TGCAGTGCTAGAGATACAGGGGAATGGGGTGAAAAG. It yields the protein CSARDTGEWGEK. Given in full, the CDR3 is CSARDTGEWGEKLFF.

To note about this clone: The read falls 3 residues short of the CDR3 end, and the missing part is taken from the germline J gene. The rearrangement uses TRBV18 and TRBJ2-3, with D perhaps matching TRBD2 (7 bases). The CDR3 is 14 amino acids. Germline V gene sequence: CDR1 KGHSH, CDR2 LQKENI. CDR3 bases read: TGTGCCAGCTCGGGGGGGGGCCCCGGGATGCCG. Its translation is CASSGGGPGMP. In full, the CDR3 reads CASSGGGPGMPQYF.

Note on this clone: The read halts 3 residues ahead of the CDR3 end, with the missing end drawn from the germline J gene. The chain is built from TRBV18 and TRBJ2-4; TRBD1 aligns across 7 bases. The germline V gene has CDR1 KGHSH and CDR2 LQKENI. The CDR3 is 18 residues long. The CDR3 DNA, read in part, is TGTGCCAGCTCACCATCCCTTCTACGACAGGGTAAGGAAGGGGGT. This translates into CASSPSLLRQGKEGG. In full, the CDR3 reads CASSPSLLRQGKEGGQYF. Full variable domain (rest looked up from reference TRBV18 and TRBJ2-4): NAGVMQNPRHLVRRRGQEARLRCSPMKGHSHVYWYRQLPEEGLKFMVYLQKENIIDESGMPKERFSAEFPKEGPSILRIQQVVRGDSAAYFCASSPSLLRQGKEGGQYFGAGTRLSVL.

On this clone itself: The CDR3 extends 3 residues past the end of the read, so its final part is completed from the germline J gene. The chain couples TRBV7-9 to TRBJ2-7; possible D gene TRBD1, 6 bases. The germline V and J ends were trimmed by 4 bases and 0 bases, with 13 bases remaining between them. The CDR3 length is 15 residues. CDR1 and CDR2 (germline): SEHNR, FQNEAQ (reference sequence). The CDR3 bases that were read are TGTGCCAGCAGCTACCGGACAGCGAGCTCCTACGAG. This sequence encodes CASSYRTASSYE. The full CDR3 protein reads CASSYRTASSYEQYF.

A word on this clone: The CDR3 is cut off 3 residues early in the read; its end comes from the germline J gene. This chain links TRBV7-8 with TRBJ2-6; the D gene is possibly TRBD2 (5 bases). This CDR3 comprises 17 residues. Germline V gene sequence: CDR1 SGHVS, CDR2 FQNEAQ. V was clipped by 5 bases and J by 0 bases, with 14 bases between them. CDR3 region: CASSLGVLTSGANVLTF. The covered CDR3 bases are TGTGCCAGCAGCCTCGGGGTCCTAACCTCTGGGGCCAACGTC.

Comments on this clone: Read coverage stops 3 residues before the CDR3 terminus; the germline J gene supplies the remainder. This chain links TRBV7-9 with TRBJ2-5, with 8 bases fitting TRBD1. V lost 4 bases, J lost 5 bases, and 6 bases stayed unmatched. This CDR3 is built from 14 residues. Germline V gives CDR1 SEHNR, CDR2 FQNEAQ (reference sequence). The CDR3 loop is CASSSQGAEETQYF. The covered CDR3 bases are TGTGCCAGCAGCTCCCAGGGGGCGGAGGAGACC. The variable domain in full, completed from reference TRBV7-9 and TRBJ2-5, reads DTGVSQNPRHKITKRGQNVTFRCDPISEHNRLYWYRQTLGQGPEFLTYFQNEAQLEKSRLLSDRFSAERPKGSFSTLEIQRTEQGDSAMYLCASSSQGAEETQYFGPGTRLLVL.

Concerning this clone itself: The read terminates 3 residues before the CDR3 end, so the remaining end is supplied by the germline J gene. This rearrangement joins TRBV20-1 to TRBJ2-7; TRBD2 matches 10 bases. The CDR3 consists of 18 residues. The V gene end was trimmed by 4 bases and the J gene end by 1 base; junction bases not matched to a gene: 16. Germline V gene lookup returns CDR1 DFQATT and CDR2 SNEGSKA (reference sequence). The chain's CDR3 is CSATSAWVGLADSYEQYF. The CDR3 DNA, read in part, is TGCAGTGCTACCTCCGCTTGGGTTGGACTAGCGGATTCCTACGAG.

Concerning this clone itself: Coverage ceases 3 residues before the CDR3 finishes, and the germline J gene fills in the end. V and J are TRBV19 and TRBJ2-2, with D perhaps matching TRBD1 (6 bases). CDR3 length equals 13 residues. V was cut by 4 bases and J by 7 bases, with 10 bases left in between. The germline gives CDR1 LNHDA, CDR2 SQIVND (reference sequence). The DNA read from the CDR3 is TGTGCCAGTAGTAACACAGGGAGCGGGGAG. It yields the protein CASSNTGSGE. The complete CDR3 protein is CASSNTGSGELFF.

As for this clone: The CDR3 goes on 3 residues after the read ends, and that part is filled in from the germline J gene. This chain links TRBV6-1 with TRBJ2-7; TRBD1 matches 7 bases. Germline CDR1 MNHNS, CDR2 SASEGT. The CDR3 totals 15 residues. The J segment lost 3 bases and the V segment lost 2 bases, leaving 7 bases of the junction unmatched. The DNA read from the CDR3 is TGTGCCAGCAGTGAATTCCTCGACAGGGACTACGAG. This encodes CASSEFLDRDYE. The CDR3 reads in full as CASSEFLDRDYEQYF.

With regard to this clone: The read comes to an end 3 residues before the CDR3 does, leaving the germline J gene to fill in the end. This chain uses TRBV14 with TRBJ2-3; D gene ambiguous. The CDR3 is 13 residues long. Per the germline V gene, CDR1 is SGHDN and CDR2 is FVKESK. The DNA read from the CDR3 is TGTGCCAGCAGCCAGAACCAACAAGAGACG. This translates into CASSQNQQET. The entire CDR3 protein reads CASSQNQQETQYF.

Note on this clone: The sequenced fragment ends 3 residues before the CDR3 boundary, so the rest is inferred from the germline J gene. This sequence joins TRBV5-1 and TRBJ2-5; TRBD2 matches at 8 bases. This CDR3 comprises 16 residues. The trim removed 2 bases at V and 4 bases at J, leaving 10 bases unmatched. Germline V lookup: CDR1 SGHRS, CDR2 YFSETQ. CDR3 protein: CASSLPAGARGETQYF. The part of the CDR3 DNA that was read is TGCGCCAGCAGCTTACCAGCGGGGGCGAGGGGAGAGACC.

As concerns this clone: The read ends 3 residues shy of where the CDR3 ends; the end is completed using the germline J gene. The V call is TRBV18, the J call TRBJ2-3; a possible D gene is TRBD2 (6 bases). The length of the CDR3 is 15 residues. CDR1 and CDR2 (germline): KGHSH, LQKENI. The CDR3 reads CASSPPAGIQETQYF. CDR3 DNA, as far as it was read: TGTGCCAGCTCACCCCCGGCGGGGATCCAAGAGACG.

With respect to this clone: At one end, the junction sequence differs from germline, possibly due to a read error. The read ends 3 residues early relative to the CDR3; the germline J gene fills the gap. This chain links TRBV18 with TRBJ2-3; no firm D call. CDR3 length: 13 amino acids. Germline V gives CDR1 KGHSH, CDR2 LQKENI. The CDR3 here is CPSSALHTDTQYF. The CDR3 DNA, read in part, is TGTCCCAGCTCAGCGCTGCACACAGATACG. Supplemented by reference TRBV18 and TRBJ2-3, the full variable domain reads NAGVMQNPRHLVRRRGQEARLRCSPMKGHSHVYWYRQLPEEGLKFMVYLQKENIIDESGMPKERFSAEFPKEGPSILRIQQVVRGDSAAYFCPSSALHTDTQYFGPGTRLTVL.

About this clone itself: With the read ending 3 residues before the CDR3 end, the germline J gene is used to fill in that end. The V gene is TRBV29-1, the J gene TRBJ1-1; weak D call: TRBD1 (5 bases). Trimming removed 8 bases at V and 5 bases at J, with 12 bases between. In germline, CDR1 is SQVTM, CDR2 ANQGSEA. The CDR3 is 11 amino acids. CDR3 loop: CSSWGGTEAFF. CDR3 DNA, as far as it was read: TGCAGCTCTTGGGGGGGAACTGAA.

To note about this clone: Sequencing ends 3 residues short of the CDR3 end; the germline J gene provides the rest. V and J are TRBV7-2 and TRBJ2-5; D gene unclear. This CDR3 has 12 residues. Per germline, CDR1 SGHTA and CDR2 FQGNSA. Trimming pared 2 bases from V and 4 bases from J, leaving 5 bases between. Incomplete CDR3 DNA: TGTGCCAGCAGCTTAAGACTAGAGACC. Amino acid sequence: CASSLRLET. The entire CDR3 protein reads CASSLRLETQYF.

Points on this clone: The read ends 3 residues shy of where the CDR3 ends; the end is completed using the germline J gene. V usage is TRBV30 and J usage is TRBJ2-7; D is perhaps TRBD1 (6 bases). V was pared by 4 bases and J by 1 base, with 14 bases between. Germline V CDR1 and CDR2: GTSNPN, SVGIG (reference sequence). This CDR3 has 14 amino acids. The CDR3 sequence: CAWNLGTTSYEQYF. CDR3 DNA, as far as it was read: TGTGCCTGGAATCTCGGGACAACATCCTACGAG.

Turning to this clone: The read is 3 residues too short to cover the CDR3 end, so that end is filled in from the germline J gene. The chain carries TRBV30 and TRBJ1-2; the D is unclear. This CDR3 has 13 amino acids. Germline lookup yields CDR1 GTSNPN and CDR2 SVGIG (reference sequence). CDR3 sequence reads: CAWRAGSNNDYTF. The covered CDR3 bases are TGTGCCTGGAGAGCGGGGTCTAACAATGAC.

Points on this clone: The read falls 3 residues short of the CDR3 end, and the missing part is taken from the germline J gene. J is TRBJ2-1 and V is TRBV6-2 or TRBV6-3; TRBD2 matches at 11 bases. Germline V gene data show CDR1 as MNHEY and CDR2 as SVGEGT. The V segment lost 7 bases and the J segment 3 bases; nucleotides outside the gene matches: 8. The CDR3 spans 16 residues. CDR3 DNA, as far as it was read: TGTGCCAGCATCCGACTAGGGACTAGCGGCTACAATGAG. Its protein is CASIRLGTSGYNE. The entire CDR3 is CASIRLGTSGYNEQFF.

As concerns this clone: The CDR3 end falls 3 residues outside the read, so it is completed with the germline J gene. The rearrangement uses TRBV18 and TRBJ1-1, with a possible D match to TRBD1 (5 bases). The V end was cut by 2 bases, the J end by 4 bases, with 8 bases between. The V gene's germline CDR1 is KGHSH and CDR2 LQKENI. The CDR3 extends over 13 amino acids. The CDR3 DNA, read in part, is TGTGCCAGCTCACCAGCGGGGGGCACTGAA. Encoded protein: CASSPAGGTE. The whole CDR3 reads CASSPAGGTEAFF.

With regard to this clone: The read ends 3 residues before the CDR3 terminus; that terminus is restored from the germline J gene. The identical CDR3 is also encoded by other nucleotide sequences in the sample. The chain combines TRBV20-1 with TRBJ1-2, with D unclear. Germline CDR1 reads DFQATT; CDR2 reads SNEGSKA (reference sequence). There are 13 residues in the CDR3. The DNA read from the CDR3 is TGCAGTGCTTCGGAGGAGGAACGCGGCGGC. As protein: CSASEEERGG. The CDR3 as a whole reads CSASEEERGGYTF.

Here the CDR3 reads CASSYKGQGAGELFF. CDR3 DNA (partial): TGTGCCAGCAGCTACAAGGGGCAGGGGGCCGGGGAG. The genes are TRBV7-2 and TRBJ2-2, with TRBD1 identical over 7 bases. The missing CDR3 end, 3 residues past where the read stops, is filled in from the germline J gene. Germline V gene lookup returns CDR1 SGHTA and CDR2 FQGNSA. V lost 4 bases, J lost 6 bases, and 8 bases stayed unmatched. The CDR3 is made up of 15 amino acids.

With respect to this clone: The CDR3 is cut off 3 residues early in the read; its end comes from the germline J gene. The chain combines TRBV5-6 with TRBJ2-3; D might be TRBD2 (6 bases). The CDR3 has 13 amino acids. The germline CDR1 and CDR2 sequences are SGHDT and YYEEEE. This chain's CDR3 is CASSAGRQQPQYF. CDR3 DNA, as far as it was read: TGTGCCAGCAGCGCAGGGAGGCAGCAGCCG. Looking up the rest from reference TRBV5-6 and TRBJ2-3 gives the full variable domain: DAGVTQSPTHLIKTRGQQVTLRCSPKSGHDTVSWYQQALGQGPQFIFQYYEEEERQRGNFPDRFSGHQFPNYSSELNVNALLLGDSALYLCASSAGRQQPQYFGPGTRLTVL.

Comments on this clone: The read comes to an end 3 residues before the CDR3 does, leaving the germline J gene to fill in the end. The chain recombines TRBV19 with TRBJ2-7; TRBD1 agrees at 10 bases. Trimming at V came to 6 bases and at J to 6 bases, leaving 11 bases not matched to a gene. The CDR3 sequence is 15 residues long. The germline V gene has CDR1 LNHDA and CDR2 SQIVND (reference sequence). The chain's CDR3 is CASRLGTGAYGEQYF. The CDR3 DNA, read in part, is TGTGCCAGTAGGCTCGGGACAGGGGCGTATGGCGAG.

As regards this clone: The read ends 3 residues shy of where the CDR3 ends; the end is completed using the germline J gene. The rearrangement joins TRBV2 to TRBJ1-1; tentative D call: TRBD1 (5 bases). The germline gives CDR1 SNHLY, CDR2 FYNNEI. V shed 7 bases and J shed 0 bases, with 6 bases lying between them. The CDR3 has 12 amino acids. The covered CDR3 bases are TGTGCCAGCAACAGGTTGAACACTGAA. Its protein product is CASNRLNTE. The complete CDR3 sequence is CASNRLNTEAFF.

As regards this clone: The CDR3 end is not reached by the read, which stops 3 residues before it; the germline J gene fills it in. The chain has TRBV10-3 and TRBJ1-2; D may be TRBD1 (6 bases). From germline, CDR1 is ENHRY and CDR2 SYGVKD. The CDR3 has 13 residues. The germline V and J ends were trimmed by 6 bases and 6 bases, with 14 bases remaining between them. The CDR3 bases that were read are TGTGCCATCAGGGGTCGGGACAACGATGGC. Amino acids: CAIRGRDNDG. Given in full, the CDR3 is CAIRGRDNDGYTF.